This T cell receptor (beta chain) comes out of a study of identical twins. This clonotype was detected ten times or more. In TCRdb, the 5' RACE reads were re-called with MiXCR into one record per CDR3 protein. The data contain 400,000 to 500,000 distinct CDR3 sequences, over 11% of them singletons. Germline assignment: CDR1 SGHAT and CDR2 FQNNGV. The length of the CDR3 is 15 residues. Trimming took 5 bases from V and 8 from J, leaving 19 bases between them. The sample was also linked to a second study, of yellow fever vaccine responses in identical twins.

The sequenced sample was CD4+ T cells sorted from blood. The sequence came from a young woman in good health. The chain couples TRBV11-2 to TRBJ2-1; D may be TRBD1 (5 bases). The CDR3 loop reads CASSRLTEGAYEQFF. The CDR3 region has the DNA TGTGCCAGCAGCCGCCTAACGGAAGGGGCCTATGAGCAGTTCTTC. The full variable domain, completed using reference TRBV11-2 and TRBJ2-1, is EAGVAQSPRYKIIEKRQSVAFWCNPISGHATLYWYQQILGQGPKLLIQFQNNGVVDDSQLPKDRFSAERLKGVDSTLKIQPAKLEDSAVYLCASSRLTEGAYEQFFGPGTRLTVL.